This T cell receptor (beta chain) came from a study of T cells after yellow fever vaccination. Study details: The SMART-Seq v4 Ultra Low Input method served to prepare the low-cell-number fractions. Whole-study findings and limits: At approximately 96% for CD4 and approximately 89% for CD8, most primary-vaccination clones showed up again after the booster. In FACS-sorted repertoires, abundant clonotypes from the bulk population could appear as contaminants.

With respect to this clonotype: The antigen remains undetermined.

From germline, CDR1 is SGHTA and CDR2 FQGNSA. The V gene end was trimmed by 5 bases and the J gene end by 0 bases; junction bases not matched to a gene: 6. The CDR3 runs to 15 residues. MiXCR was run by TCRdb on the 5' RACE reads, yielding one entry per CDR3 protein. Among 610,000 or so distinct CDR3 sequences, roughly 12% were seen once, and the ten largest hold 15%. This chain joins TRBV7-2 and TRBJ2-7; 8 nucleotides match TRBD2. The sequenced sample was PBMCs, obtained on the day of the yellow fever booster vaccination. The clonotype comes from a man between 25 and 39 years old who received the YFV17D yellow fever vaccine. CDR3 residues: CASSPALAVSYEQYF. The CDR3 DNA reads TGTGCCAGCAGCCCCGCACTAGCGGTCTCCTACGAGCAGTACTTC.